This T cell receptor beta chain is drawn from a study of tumor-infiltrating lymphocytes in glioblastoma multiforme. Germline CDR1 is MNHNS and CDR2 is SASEGT. The CDR3 is made up of 17 amino acids. V was pared by 7 bases and J by 3 bases, with 12 bases of the junction left unmatched. General study points: T cells were not sorted into functional subsets. Unequal TCR RNA per T cell might skew measured clone sizes.

A word on this clonotype: Antigen: not known.

Multiple V-beta primers and a C-beta primer amplified TCRB from RNA. TCRB-specific cDNA synthesis used 0.5 to 0.65 ug of total RNA. Unique molecular identifiers were not described for the libraries. From the multiplex PCR reads, TCRdb called clonotypes with MiXCR, one entry per CDR3 protein. The sample contains nearly 20,000 distinct CDR3 sequences, 55% to 75% of which appear only once. The receptor was isolated from a male donor with glioblastoma. Sequencing was done on a sample of peripheral blood. The J gene is TRBJ2-7, the V gene TRBV6-1; 13 nucleotides match TRBD2. CDR3 amino acids: CASTPGTSGDPYYEQYF. The CDR3 nucleotides are TGTGCCAGCACCCCCGGGACTAGCGGGGACCCATACTACGAGCAGTACTTC.